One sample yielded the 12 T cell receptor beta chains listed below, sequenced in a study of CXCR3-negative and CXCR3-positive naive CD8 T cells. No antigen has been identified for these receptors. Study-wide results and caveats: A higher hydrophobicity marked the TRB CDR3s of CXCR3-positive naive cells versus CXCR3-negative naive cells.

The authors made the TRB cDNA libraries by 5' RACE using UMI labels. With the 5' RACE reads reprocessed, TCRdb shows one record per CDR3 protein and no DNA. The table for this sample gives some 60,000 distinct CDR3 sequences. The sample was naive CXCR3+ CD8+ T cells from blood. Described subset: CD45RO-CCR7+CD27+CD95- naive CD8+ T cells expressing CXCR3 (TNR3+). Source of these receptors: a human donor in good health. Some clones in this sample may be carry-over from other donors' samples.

The CDR3 loop is CSVRLAGDQETQYF. The chain has TRBV29-1 and TRBJ2-5; TCRdb returns TRBD2, unconfirmable since there is no DNA. In germline, CDR1 is SQVTM, CDR2 ANQGSEA. The CDR3 length is 14 residues.

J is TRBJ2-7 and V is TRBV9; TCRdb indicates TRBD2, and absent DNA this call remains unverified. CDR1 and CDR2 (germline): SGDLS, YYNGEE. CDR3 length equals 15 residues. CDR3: CASSVGSTGGYEQYF.

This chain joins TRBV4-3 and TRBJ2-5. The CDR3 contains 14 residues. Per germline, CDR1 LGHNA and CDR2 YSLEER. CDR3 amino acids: CASSQVGDQETQYF.

CDR3 in amino acids: CASSQLEGTGANVLTF. The gene calls are TRBV4-3 and TRBJ2-6; checking the TCRdb D call of TRBD2 is not possible without DNA. CDR1 is LGHNA, CDR2 YSLEER, per germline. This CDR3 spans 16 amino acids.

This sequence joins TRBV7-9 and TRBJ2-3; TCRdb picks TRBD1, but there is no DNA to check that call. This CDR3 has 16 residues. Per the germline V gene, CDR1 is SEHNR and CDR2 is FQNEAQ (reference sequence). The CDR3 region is CASRIQEVRGQWRQYF.

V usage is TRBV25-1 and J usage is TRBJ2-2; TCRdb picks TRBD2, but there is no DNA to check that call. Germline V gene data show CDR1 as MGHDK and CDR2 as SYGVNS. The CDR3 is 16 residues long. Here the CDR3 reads CASSGLAGAWEGELFF.

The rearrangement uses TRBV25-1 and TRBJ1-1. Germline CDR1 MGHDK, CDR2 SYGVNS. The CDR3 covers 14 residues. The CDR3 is CASSESTENTEAFF.

This CDR3 is CASSSPSDGYEQFF. V usage is TRBV11-3 and J usage is TRBJ2-1; TCRdb proposes TRBD1, but this gene call is untestable without DNA. The CDR3 consists of 14 residues. Germline CDR1 is SGHNT and CDR2 is YENEEA.

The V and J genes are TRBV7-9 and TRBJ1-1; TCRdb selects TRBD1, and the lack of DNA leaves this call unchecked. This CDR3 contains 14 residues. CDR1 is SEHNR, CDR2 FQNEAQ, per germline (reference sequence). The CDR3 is CASSTTLGDTEAFF.

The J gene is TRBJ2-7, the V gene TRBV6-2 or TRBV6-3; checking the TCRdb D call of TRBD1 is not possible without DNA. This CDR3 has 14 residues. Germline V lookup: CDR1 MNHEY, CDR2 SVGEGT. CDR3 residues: CASSYSTGGYEQYF.

CDR3 sequence: CASSLGDRDEQFF. The gene calls are TRBV7-9 and TRBJ2-1; TCRdb calls TRBD1, which cannot be checked without DNA. Germline CDR1 is SEHNR and CDR2 is FQNEAQ (reference sequence). This CDR3 is built from 13 residues.

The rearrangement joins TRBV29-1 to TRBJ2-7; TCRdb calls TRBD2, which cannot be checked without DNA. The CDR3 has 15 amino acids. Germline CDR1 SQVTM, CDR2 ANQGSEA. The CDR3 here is CSVEGGLAGTYEQYF.